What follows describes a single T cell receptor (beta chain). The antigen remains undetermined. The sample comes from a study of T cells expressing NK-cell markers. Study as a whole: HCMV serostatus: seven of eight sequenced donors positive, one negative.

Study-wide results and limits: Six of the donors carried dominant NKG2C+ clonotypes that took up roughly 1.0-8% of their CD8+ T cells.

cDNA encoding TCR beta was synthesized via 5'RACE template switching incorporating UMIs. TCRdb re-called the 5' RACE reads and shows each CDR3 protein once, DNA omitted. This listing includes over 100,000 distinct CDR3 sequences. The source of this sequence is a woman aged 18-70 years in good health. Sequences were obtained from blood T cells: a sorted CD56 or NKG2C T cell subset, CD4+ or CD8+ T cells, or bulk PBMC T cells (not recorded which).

The CDR3 reads CSARAPNTGELFF. The J gene is TRBJ2-2, the V gene TRBV20-1; the D call from TCRdb, TRBD2, cannot be confirmed without DNA. Germline CDR1 is DFQATT and CDR2 is SNEGSKA (reference sequence). The CDR3 has 13 residues.